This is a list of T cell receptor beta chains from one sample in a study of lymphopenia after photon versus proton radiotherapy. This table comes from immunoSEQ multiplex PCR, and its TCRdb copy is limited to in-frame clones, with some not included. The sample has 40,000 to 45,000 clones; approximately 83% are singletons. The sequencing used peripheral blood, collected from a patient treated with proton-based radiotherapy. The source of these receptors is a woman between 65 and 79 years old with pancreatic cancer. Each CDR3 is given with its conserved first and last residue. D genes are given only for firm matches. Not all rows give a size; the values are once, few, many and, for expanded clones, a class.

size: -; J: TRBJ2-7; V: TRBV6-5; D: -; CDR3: CASTPPRGAHEQYF; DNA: TGTGCCAGCACTCCCCCTCGCGGTGCTCACGAGCAGTACTTC
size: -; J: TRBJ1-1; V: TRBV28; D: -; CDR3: CASSRTLKNTEAFF; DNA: TGTGCCAGCAGTCGGACACTAAAGAACACTGAAGCTTTCTTT
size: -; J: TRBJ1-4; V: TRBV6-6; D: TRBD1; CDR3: CASSYRDRGGEKLFF; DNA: TGTGCCAGCAGTTACCGGGACAGGGGAGGTGAAAAACTGTTTTTT
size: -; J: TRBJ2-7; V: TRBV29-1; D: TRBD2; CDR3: CSVGTSGAYEQYF; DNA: TGCAGCGTTGGAACTAGCGGGGCCTACGAGCAGTACTTC
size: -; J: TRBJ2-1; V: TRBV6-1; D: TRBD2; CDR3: CASSENLAGVYNEQFF; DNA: TGTGCCAGCAGTGAAAATCTAGCGGGGGTTTACAATGAGCAGTTCTTC
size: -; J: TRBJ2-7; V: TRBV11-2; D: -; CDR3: CASSSGLITYEQYF; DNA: TGTGCCAGCAGCTCGGGACTCATAACCTACGAGCAGTACTTC
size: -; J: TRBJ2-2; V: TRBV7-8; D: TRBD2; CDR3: CASSLRTSGFGGELFF; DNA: TGTGCCAGCAGCTTAAGGACTAGCGGGTTCGGCGGGGAGCTGTTTTTT
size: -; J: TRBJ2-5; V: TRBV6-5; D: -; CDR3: CASSYGGGRVETQYF; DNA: TGTGCCAGCAGTTATGGAGGAGGCAGGGTAGAGACCCAGTACTTC
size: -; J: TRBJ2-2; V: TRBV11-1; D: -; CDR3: CASSLGQTYTGELFF; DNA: TGTGCCAGCAGCTTAGGACAGACCTACACCGGGGAGCTGTTTTTT
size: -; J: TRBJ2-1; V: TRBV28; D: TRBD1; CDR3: CASRTGTGLYNEQFF; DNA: TGTGCCAGCAGGACCGGGACAGGGCTTTACAATGAGCAGTTCTTC
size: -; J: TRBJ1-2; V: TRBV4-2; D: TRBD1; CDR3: CASSQDGSGTGAYGYTF; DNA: TGTGCCAGCAGCCAAGATGGGTCCGGGACAGGGGCGTATGGCTACACCTTC
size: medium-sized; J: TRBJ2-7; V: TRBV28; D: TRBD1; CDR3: CASRTGNYEQYF; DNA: TGTGCCAGCAGGACAGGGAACTACGAGCAGTACTTC
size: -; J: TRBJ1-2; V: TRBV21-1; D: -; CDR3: CASSKRQGPTYGYTF; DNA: TGTGCCAGCAGCAAACGACAGGGACCGACCTATGGCTACACCTTC
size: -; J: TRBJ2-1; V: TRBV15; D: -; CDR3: CATSRVASDNEQFF; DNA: TGTGCCACCAGCAGGGTAGCGTCCGACAATGAGCAGTTCTTC
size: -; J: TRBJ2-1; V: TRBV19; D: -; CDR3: CASSKTYNEQFF; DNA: TGTGCCAGTAGTAAGACCTACAATGAGCAGTTCTTC
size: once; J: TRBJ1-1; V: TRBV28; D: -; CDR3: CASSFPLDGTSGDEAFF; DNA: TGTGCCAGCAGTTTTCCCCTCGACGGGACAAGTGGGGACGAAGCTTTCTTT
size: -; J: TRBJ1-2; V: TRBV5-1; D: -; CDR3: CASSFFGGVSDGYTF; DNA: TGCGCCAGCAGCTTTTTCGGGGGCGTATCAGATGGCTACACCTTC
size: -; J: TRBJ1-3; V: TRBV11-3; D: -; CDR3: CASSLGSTRLSGNTIYF; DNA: TGTGCCAGCAGCTTAGGCTCTACGCGTCTCTCTGGAAACACCATATATTTT
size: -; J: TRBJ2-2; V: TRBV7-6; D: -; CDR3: CASSLAENTGELFF; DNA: TGTGCCAGCAGCTTAGCAGAGAACACCGGGGAGCTGTTTTTT
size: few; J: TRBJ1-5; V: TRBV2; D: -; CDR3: CASSATGSVQPQHF; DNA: TGTGCCAGCAGTGCCACAGGGTCGGTCCAGCCCCAGCATTTT
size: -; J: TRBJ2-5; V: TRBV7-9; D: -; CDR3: CASNTPGVGETQYF; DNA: TGTGCCAGCAACACTCCGGGGGTCGGAGAGACCCAGTACTTC
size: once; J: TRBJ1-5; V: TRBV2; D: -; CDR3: CASRGGLDQPQHF; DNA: TGTGCCAGCAGGGGGGGGCTGGATCAGCCCCAGCATTTT
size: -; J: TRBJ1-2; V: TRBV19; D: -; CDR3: CASKKADLLYGYTF; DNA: TGTGCCAGTAAGAAGGCGGATCTTCTCTATGGCTACACCTTC
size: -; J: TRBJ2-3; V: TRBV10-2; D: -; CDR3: CASSVSFRVYF; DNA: TGCGCCAGCAGTGTATCGTTCCGAGTGTATTTT
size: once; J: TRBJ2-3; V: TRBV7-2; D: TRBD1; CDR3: CASSLTGGADTQYF; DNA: TGTGCCAGCAGCTTGACAGGGGGTGCAGATACGCAGTATTTT
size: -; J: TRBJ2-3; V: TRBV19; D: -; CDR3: CASSIGPYRSTDTQYF; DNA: TGTGCCAGTAGTATTGGGCCCTACCGGAGCACAGATACGCAGTATTTT
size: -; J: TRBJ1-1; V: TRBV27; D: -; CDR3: CASSFRRGSFAEAFF; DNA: TGTGCCAGCAGTTTCCGGAGGGGCAGCTTCGCTGAAGCTTTCTTT
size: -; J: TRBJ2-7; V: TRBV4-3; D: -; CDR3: CASSQVGTGAGAYEQYF; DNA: TGCGCCAGCAGCCAAGTCGGTACGGGGGCGGGGGCCTACGAGCAGTACTTC
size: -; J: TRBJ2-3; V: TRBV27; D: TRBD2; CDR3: CASIPLAGVGDTQYF; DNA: TGTGCCAGCATCCCCCTAGCGGGAGTCGGGGATACGCAGTATTTT
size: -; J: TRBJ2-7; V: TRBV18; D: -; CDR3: CASSPSSVGSYEQYF; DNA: TGTGCCAGCTCACCATCCAGCGTAGGCTCCTACGAGCAGTACTTC
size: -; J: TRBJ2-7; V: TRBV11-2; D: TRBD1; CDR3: CASSPSGTGGSYEQYF; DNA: TGTGCCAGCAGCCCTTCCGGCACAGGGGGGAGCTACGAGCAGTACTTC
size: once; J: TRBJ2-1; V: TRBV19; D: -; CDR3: CASHGTGSYNEQFF; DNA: TGTGCCAGTCACGGGACTGGCTCCTACAATGAGCAGTTCTTC
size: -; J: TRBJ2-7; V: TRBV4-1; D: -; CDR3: CASSQEGQISYEQYF; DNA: TGCGCCAGCAGCCAAGAGGGGCAGATCTCCTACGAGCAGTACTTC
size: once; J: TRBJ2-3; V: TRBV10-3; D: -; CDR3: CAISESRRSGFTDTQYF; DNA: TGTGCCATCAGTGAGTCGAGGAGGTCAGGGTTCACAGATACGCAGTATTTT
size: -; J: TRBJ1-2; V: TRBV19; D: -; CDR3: CASSMSPVREGGYTF; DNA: TGTGCCAGTAGTATGTCCCCGGTCAGGGAGGGCGGCTACACCTTC
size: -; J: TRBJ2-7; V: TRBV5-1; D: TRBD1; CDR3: CASSLGILTGQVEQYF; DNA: TGCGCCAGCAGCTTGGGCATCTTGACAGGGCAGGTCGAGCAGTACTTC
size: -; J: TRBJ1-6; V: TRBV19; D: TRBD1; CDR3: CASSNIQGGVSPLHF; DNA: TGTGCCAGTAGTAATATCCAGGGGGGGGTTTCACCCCTCCACTTT
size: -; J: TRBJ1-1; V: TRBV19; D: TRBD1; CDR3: CASRPQGGNTEAFF; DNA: TGTGCCAGTAGACCCCAGGGGGGGAACACTGAAGCTTTCTTT
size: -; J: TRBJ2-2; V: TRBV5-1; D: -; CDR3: CASSVVGTPSTGELFF; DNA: TGCGCCAGCAGTGTCGTCGGGACACCGAGCACCGGGGAGCTGTTTTTT
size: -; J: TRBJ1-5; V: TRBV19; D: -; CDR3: CASSMGIGYSNQPQHF; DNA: TGTGCCAGTAGTATGGGAATTGGATATAGCAATCAGCCCCAGCATTTT
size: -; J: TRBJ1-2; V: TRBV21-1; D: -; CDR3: CASSKGGGYGYTF; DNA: TGTGCCAGCAGCAAAGGCGGGGGGTATGGCTACACCTTC